Following are 21 T cell receptor beta chains from one sample sequenced in a study of Ad26.COV2.S vaccination and SARS-CoV-2 variants. The protocol was immunoSEQ multiplex PCR, while the TCRdb copy is restricted to in-frame clones and leaves out a portion. Here the sample spans some 350,000 clones, approximately 84% being singletons. Treatment denoted: some 19 received Ad26.COV2.S at low or high dose, single or two shots; a few received placebo; per-sample allocation not given. Repertoires come from day 63 after the first vaccine or placebo injection. Sequencing used peripheral blood, obtained in a trial of Ad26.COV2.S vaccine versus placebo. These receptors were collected from a person between 18 and 65 years old who received the Ad26.COV2.S COVID-19 vaccine or a placebo.

The rearrangement uses TRBV24-1 and TRBJ2-5, with a tentative D call TRBD2 (6 bases). This CDR3 is 16 amino acids long. V was cut by 5 bases and J by 5 bases, with 20 bases left in between. Germline V gene data show CDR1 as KGHDR and CDR2 as SFDVKD. CDR3 protein: CATSATGTPRGETQYF. CDR3 nucleotide sequence: TGTGCCACCAGTGCCACTGGTACTCCTCGGGGGGAGACCCAGTACTTC.

The chain links TRBV7-2 to TRBJ1-5; the match to TRBD1 covers 7 bases. This CDR3 region has 13 residues. Germline CDR1 and CDR2: SGHTA and FQGNSA. V gave up 2 bases and J gave up 6 bases; unmatched junction bases: 1. This chain's CDR3 is CASSLQGVQPQHF. In DNA form, the CDR3 reads TGTGCCAGCAGCTTACAGGGGGTTCAGCCCCAGCATTTT.

There are a few counts of this clone. The chain has TRBV6-6 and TRBJ2-7; D call uncertain. CDR3 size: 12 residues. The V gene lost 5 bases and the J gene lost 3 bases, with 8 bases spanning the gap. Per the germline V gene, CDR1 is MNHNY and CDR2 is SVGAGI (reference sequence). The CDR3 bases are TGTGCCAGCAGTCCGCTCAGCTACGAGCAGTACTTC. Protein: CASSPLSYEQYF.

The chain is built from TRBV18 and TRBJ1-2, with 7 bases lining up with TRBD1. There are 18 residues in the CDR3. Germline CDR1 and CDR2: KGHSH and LQKENI. Trimming cost V 2 bases and J 1 base; bases outside gene matches: 13. CDR3 DNA sequence: TGTGCCAGCTCACCAGAAGGGGGCCCGGACAGAAGTAACTATGGCTACACCTTC. This translates into CASSPEGGPDRSNYGYTF.

The chain recombines TRBV5-4 with TRBJ2-3; 9 nucleotides agree with TRBD1. Losses at the gene ends were 4 bases for V and 6 bases for J; bases not matched to a gene: 12. The CDR3 has 16 residues. From germline, CDR1 is SGHNT and CDR2 YYREEE (reference sequence). This CDR3 is CASSGAGTGSGDTQYF. CDR3 in DNA: TGTGCCAGCAGCGGAGCCGGGACAGGGAGTGGGGATACGCAGTATTTT.

This clone has just a few counts. CDR3 protein: CASSQGRWNYGYTF. The CDR3 coding sequence is TGCGCCAGCAGTCAGGGACGGTGGAACTATGGCTACACCTTC. The V call is TRBV23-1, the J call TRBJ1-2, with D tentatively TRBD1 (5 bases). TRBV23-1 is an ORF, and what it does is uncertain. The CDR3 length is 14 residues. V was shortened by 3 bases and J by 2 bases, with 10 bases between the two germline ends.

The V call is TRBV7-9, the J call TRBJ2-7; D may correspond to TRBD1 or TRBD2 (5 bases each). Trimming removed 5 bases at V and 4 bases at J, with 24 bases between. This CDR3 is built from 17 residues. Per germline, CDR1 SEHNR and CDR2 FQNEAQ (reference sequence). The CDR3 is CASSITTGTPTGYEQYF. For the CDR3, the DNA is TGTGCCAGCAGCATTACGACCGGGACCCCCACTGGGTACGAGCAGTACTTC. The whole variable domain, filled in from reference TRBV7-9 and TRBJ2-7, reads DTGVSQNPRHKITKRGQNVTFRCDPISEHNRLYWYRQTLGQGPEFLTYFQNEAQLEKSRLLSDRFSAERPKGSFSTLEIQRTEQGDSAMYLCASSITTGTPTGYEQYFGPGTRLTVT.

V and J are TRBV27 and TRBJ1-5, with D unresolved. The ends were cut back, 2 bases at V and 0 bases at J, with 5 bases in the middle. CDR1 MNHEY and CDR2 SMNVEV come from the germline V gene (reference sequence). The CDR3 has 14 residues. The CDR3 protein is CASSLLGSNQPQHF. The CDR3 DNA is TGTGCCAGCAGTTTACTGGGTAGCAATCAGCCCCAGCATTTT.

V and J are TRBV4-3 and TRBJ2-7; 9 nucleotides match TRBD2. This CDR3 is 15 amino acids long. The germline CDR1 and CDR2 sequences are LGHNA and YSLEER. J gave up 3 bases and V 0 bases, and 3 bases lay outside the gene matches. The CDR3 reads CASSQEATSGYEQYF. The CDR3 coding sequence is TGCGCCAGCAGCCAAGAGGCGACTAGCGGCTACGAGCAGTACTTC.

This chain uses TRBV11-3 with TRBJ1-3; no firm D call. CDR3 size: 14 residues. Germline V gene sequence: CDR1 SGHNT, CDR2 YENEEA. The ends were cut back, 4 bases at V and 0 bases at J, with 7 bases in the middle. This CDR3 is CASSSEDSGNTIYF. Written as DNA, the CDR3 is TGTGCCAGCAGCTCGGAAGACTCTGGAAACACCATATATTTT.

The rearrangement links TRBV14 to TRBJ1-1; no clear D gene. The CDR3 loop spans 11 amino acids. Germline V gives CDR1 SGHDN, CDR2 FVKESK. Trimming pared 2 bases from V and 6 bases from J, leaving 4 bases between. The CDR3 sequence is CASSQTPEAFF. The CDR3 nucleotides read TGTGCCAGCAGCCAAACACCTGAAGCTTTCTTT.

The CDR3, as DNA: TGTGCCAGCAGCCCCAGGACCTACATCCTCCCAGATACGCAGTATTTT. Its protein product is CASSPRTYILPDTQYF. The gene calls are TRBV7-9 and TRBJ2-3, with D hard to call. This CDR3 is built from 16 residues. V lost 5 bases and J lost 4, with 19 bases in between. CDR1 is SEHNR and CDR2 is FQNEAQ in the germline V gene (reference sequence).

This clone was seen a handful of times. The chain recombines TRBV4-3 with TRBJ1-6; 8 bases map to TRBD1. This CDR3 is 13 amino acids long. The J segment lost 9 bases and the V segment lost 4 bases, leaving 2 bases of the junction unmatched. The germline V gene encodes CDR1 LGHNA and CDR2 YSLEER. CDR3 region: CASSRTGLSPLHF. The CDR3 nucleotides read TGCGCCAGCAGCCGGACAGGGCTTTCACCCCTCCACTTT.

This chain links TRBV28 with TRBJ2-2; 10 bases line up with TRBD1. Germline CDR1 is MDHEN and CDR2 is SYDVKM. Trimming removed 3 bases from V and 3 bases from J; junction bases left unmatched: 4. The CDR3 consists of 16 residues. CDR3 in amino acids: CASSFTDRGDTGELFF. The CDR3 DNA follows: TGTGCCAGCAGTTTTACGGACAGGGGGGACACCGGGGAGCTGTTTTTT.

The rearrangement links TRBV2 to TRBJ2-3; possibly TRBD1 or TRBD2 for D (5 bases each). V lost 4 bases and J lost 6, with 11 bases in between. Germline V gives CDR1 SNHLY, CDR2 FYNNEI. The CDR3 is 13 amino acids. CDR3 coding DNA: TGTGCCAGCAGTGGTCTAGGGACGGATACGCAGTATTTT. Translating it yields CASSGLGTDTQYF. Full variable domain (remainder filled in from reference TRBV2 and TRBJ2-3): EPEVTQTPSHQVTQMGQEVILRCVPISNHLYFYWYRQILGQKVEFLVSFYNNEISEKSEIFDDQFSVERPDGSNFTLKIRSTKLEDSAMYFCASSGLGTDTQYFGPGTRLTVL.

This clone was counted a few times. The rearrangement uses TRBV12-3 or TRBV12-4 and TRBJ1-5; no clear D gene. This CDR3 region has 12 residues. The V and J ends lost 9 bases and 0 bases respectively, with 6 bases between them. CDR3 loop: CASGFSNQPQHF. CDR3 DNA: TGTGCCAGTGGGTTTAGCAATCAGCCCCAGCATTTT.

The chain carries TRBV11-3 and TRBJ2-3, with 7 bases matching TRBD1. V lost 8 bases, J lost 5 bases, and 7 bases stayed unmatched. The CDR3 consists of 13 residues. Germline V lookup: CDR1 SGHNT, CDR2 YENEEA. The CDR3 region has the DNA TGTGCCAGCGCAACAGGGGTAGAAGATACGCAGTATTTT. It codes for CASATGVEDTQYF.

The chain employs TRBV5-1 and TRBJ1-2; TRBD1 agrees at 8 bases. V shed 0 bases and J 6 bases; nucleotides not matched to a gene: 13. The CDR3 has 17 residues. In germline, CDR1 is SGHRS, CDR2 YFSETQ. The CDR3 spells CASSLEGQEARVHGYTF. The CDR3 DNA reads as TGCGCCAGCAGCTTGGAGGGACAGGAGGCCCGCGTACATGGCTACACCTTC.

The chain combines TRBV11-2 with TRBJ1-5; 9 bases agree with TRBD1. This CDR3 has 15 residues. V trimming: 5 bases; J trimming: 0 bases; junction bases outside the gene matches: 2. CDR1 and CDR2 from the germline V gene are SGHAT and FQNNGV. DNA for the CDR3: TGTGCCAGCAGCGGACAGGGGTTTAGCAATCAGCCCCAGCATTTT. Amino acid sequence: CASSGQGFSNQPQHF.

The CDR3 reads CASSVGSGGLSYEQYF. For the CDR3, the DNA is TGTGCCAGCAGCGTAGGTAGCGGGGGTCTCTCCTACGAGCAGTACTTC. This sequence joins TRBV9 and TRBJ2-7; 9 nucleotides line up with TRBD2. With V trimmed by 0 bases and J by 0 bases, 4 bases remained unmatched. The CDR3 is 16 residues long. Germline V gene data show CDR1 as SGDLS and CDR2 as YYNGEE.

The CDR3 spells CASSPLSGEQYF. The CDR3 nucleotides read TGTGCCAGCTCACCACTCTCGGGGGAGCAGTACTTC. J is TRBJ2-7 and V is TRBV18, with D tentatively TRBD2 (5 bases). The V gene's germline CDR1 is KGHSH and CDR2 LQKENI. The V and J ends lost 1 base and 7 bases respectively, with 8 bases between them. This CDR3 region has 12 residues.